Listed below are T cell receptor beta chains from one sample, sequenced in a study of blood T cells in healthy people across ages. TCRdb analysed the 5' RACE reads with MiXCR anew, one entry per CDR3 protein. The data contain about 630,000 distinct CDR3 sequences, about 21% of them singletons. The sequenced material came from blood. The receptors derive from a man in his 70s in good health. Each CDR3 is given with its conserved first and last residue. Fields, in order: CDR3 protein, CDR3 DNA, V gene, D gene, clone size, CDR3 length, J gene. A D gene is named only where the DNA matches it firmly. Where a row states a size, it is once, few, many or the class of an expanded clone; other rows omit it.

CSAKRHSQVDDEQFF | TGCAGTGCGAAACGACACTCCCAGGTAGACGATGAGCAGTTCTTC | TRBV20-1 | - | few | 15 | TRBJ2-1
CASSPERGATGELFF | TGTGCCAGCAGCCCAGAACGGGGTGCCACCGGGGAGCTGTTTTTT | TRBV6-5 | - | - | 15 | TRBJ2-2
CGVDIQAGNTIYF | TGCGGCGTTGATATCCAGGCTGGAAACACCATATATTTT | TRBV29-1 | - | - | 13 | TRBJ1-3
CSAFRGPGELSF | TGCAGTGCTTTCAGGGGGCCCGGGGAGCTGTCTTTT | TRBV20-1 | TRBD1 | - | 12 | TRBJ2-2
CASSEGGSQPQHF | TGTGCCAGCAGTGAGGGAGGGAGCCAGCCCCAGCATTTT | TRBV2 | - | few | 13 | TRBJ1-5
CASSYSSTASYNEQFF | TGTGCCAGCAGTTATTCCAGTACAGCCTCGTACAATGAGCAGTTCTTC | TRBV6-2/TRBV6-3 | - | few | 16 | TRBJ2-1
CASRDRFLEQYF | TGTGCGTCCCGGGACAGGTTCCTCGAGCAGTACTTC | TRBV25-1 | TRBD1 | - | 12 | TRBJ2-7
CASSPSPVEAYEQYF | TGCGCCAGCAGCCCCTCCCCCGTTGAAGCCTACGAGCAGTACTTC | TRBV5-1 | - | few | 15 | TRBJ2-7
CASSDRGESNQLQHF | TGTGCCAGCAGCGACAGGGGCGAAAGCAATCAGCTCCAGCATTTT | TRBV12-3/TRBV12-4 | TRBD1 | - | 15 | TRBJ1-5
CSTQDRLGYEQYF | TGCAGTACTCAGGACCGCCTTGGGTACGAGCAGTACTTC | TRBV20-1 | - | - | 13 | TRBJ2-7
CSAGKGPNTEAFF | TGCAGTGCTGGGAAGGGGCCTAACACTGAAGCTTTCTTT | TRBV20-1 | - | - | 13 | TRBJ1-1
CASSPLVGLAGYEQYF | TGTGCCAGCAGCCCCCTTGTGGGACTAGCGGGTTACGAGCAGTACTTC | TRBV7-9 | TRBD2 | few | 16 | TRBJ2-7
CSARVSDRGAYNEQFF | TGCAGTGCTAGAGTTTCGGACAGGGGGGCTTACAATGAGCAGTTCTTC | TRBV20-1 | TRBD1 | few | 16 | TRBJ2-1
CASSFPDNPEAKNIQYF | TGTGCCAGCAGCTTCCCGGACAACCCAGAAGCCAAAAACATTCAGTACTTC | TRBV7-9 | - | - | 17 | TRBJ2-4
CASSPRVGSEQYF | TGTGCCAGCAGCCCCAGGGTAGGCTCCGAGCAGTACTTC | TRBV7-9 | - | few | 13 | TRBJ2-7
CASSREGSDYGPRGWDETRYF | TGTGCCAGTAGCCGGGAAGGGTCGGATTACGGACCCCGGGGGTGGGATGAGACCCGGTACTTC | TRBV28 | - | - | 21 | TRBJ2-5
CASLAETGTNEQYF | TGTGCCAGCCTTGCCGAGACAGGGACAAACGAGCAGTACTTC | TRBV2 | TRBD1 | - | 14 | TRBJ2-7
CASSWQTGNTEAFF | TGCGCCAGCAGCTGGCAGACAGGGAACACTGAAGCTTTCTTT | TRBV5-1 | - | - | 14 | TRBJ1-1
CASSLDGGHSYEQFF | TGTGCCAGCAGCTTAGACGGGGGACATTCATATGAGCAGTTCTTC | TRBV7-3 | - | - | 15 | TRBJ2-1
CASSLNDDTGELFF | TGCGCCAGCAGCTTGAATGACGACACCGGGGAGCTGTTTTTT | TRBV5-1 | - | - | 14 | TRBJ2-2
CAIRDPGATGELFF | TGTGCCATCAGGGACCCAGGGGCCACCGGGGAGCTGTTTTTT | TRBV10-3 | - | - | 14 | TRBJ2-2
CSDYTGLAGGPGTDTQYF | TGCAGCGACTACACGGGACTAGCGGGAGGGCCTGGCACAGATACGCAGTATTTT | TRBV29-1 | TRBD2 | - | 18 | TRBJ2-3
CATSSDSGDTEAFF | TGTGCCACCAGCAGTGATTCCGGGGACACTGAAGCTTTCTTT | TRBV15 | - | - | 14 | TRBJ1-1
CSARDPLAGRLDTQYF | TGCAGTGCTAGAGATCCACTAGCGGGACGGTTAGATACGCAGTATTTT | TRBV20-1 | TRBD2 | once | 16 | TRBJ2-3
CASSPPPGYYNEQFF | TGTGCCAGCAGCCCTCCGCCGGGGTACTACAATGAGCAGTTCTTC | TRBV3-1 | - | - | 15 | TRBJ2-1
CSASSRGYEQYF | TGCAGTGCTAGTTCCAGGGGCTACGAGCAGTACTTC | TRBV20-1 | - | few | 12 | TRBJ2-7
CSVVGRYTYEQYF | TGCAGCGTTGTAGGCAGGTATACCTACGAGCAGTACTTC | TRBV29-1 | - | - | 13 | TRBJ2-7
CASSQVSTRVEQYF | TGCGCCAGCAGCCAAGTTAGCACCAGGGTAGAGCAGTACTTC | TRBV4-1 | - | - | 14 | TRBJ2-7
CASSQDAPGTSRGDTQYF | TGCGCCAGCAGCCAAGATGCCCCCGGGACTAGTCGAGGAGATACGCAGTATTTT | TRBV4-1 | TRBD2 | - | 18 | TRBJ2-3
CTSSSLADEQYF | TGTACCAGCAGCTCCCTAGCGGACGAGCAGTACTTC | TRBV12-3/TRBV12-4 | TRBD2 | few | 12 | TRBJ2-7
CASSGGVVQLETQYF | TGTGCCAGCAGTGGGGGTGTGGTTCAACTAGAGACCCAGTACTTC | TRBV28 | - | - | 15 | TRBJ2-5
CASSRSSGNTDTQYF | TGTGCCAGCAGCCGGAGTAGCGGGAACACAGATACGCAGTATTTT | TRBV6-6 | TRBD2 | - | 15 | TRBJ2-3
CSVENQGHGYTF | TGCAGCGTTGAAAACCAGGGTCATGGCTACACCTTC | TRBV29-1 | - | - | 12 | TRBJ1-2
CASSQDRWSNEKLFF | TGCGCCAGCAGCCAAGATCGATGGAGTAATGAAAAACTGTTTTTT | TRBV4-3 | - | many | 15 | TRBJ1-4
CASIRAGSSYEQYF | TGTGCCAGCATCCGGGCGGGGTCTTCCTACGAGCAGTACTTC | TRBV2 | - | many | 14 | TRBJ2-7
CSAQDGLAGVGETQYF | TGCAGTGCCCAAGATGGACTAGCGGGAGTAGGGGAGACCCAGTACTTC | TRBV20-1 | TRBD2 | few | 16 | TRBJ2-5
CASSPGPLYNEQFF | TGTGCCAGCAGCCCCGGCCCCCTTTACAATGAGCAGTTCTTC | TRBV9 | - | few | 14 | TRBJ2-1
CASSLTLISGPYEQYF | TGTGCCAGCAGCCTTACCCTTATCTCCGGCCCCTACGAGCAGTACTTC | TRBV21-1 | - | - | 16 | TRBJ2-7
CASSLRGPEGEQYF | TGTGCCAGCAGCTTACGGGGCCCGGAGGGCGAGCAGTACTTC | TRBV7-3 | - | few | 14 | TRBJ2-7
CASSQGLRTEHGYTF | TGCGCCAGCAGCCAGGGACTAAGGACAGAACATGGCTACACCTTC | TRBV4-1 | - | few | 15 | TRBJ1-2
CASSQVLAGGYEQYF | TGTGCCAGCAGCCAAGTTTTAGCGGGAGGCTACGAGCAGTACTTC | TRBV3-1 | TRBD2 | - | 15 | TRBJ2-7
CSARSGSQETQYF | TGCAGTGCTAGAAGCGGATCCCAAGAGACCCAGTACTTC | TRBV20-1 | - | once | 13 | TRBJ2-5
CASSKDRGQTNEQYF | TGTGCCAGCAGCAAAGACAGGGGCCAGACTAACGAGCAGTACTTC | TRBV7-2 | TRBD1 | - | 15 | TRBJ2-7
CSAREWGGPTDTQYF | TGCAGTGCTAGGGAGTGGGGCGGGCCCACAGATACGCAGTATTTT | TRBV20-1 | - | - | 15 | TRBJ2-3
CASSSGTGVTDTQYF | TGTGCCAGCAGCTCGGGGACAGGGGTCACAGATACGCAGTATTTT | TRBV14 | TRBD1 | - | 15 | TRBJ2-3
CASSVEVQDTQYF | TGTGCCAGCAGTGTTGAGGTTCAAGATACGCAGTATTTT | TRBV2 | - | few | 13 | TRBJ2-3
CASSWSSLYNEQFF | TGTGCCAGCAGTTGGAGTAGCCTTTACAATGAGCAGTTCTTC | TRBV2 | - | few | 14 | TRBJ2-1